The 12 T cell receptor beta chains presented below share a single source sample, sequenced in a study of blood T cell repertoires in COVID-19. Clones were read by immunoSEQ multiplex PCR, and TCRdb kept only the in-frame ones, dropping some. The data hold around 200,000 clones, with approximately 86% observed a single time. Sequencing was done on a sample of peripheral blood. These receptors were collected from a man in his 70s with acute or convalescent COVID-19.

This chain's CDR3 is CASSAGLDSPLHF. As DNA, the CDR3 is TGCGCCAGCAGTGCAGGGCTGGATTCACCCCTCCACTTT. The chain uses TRBV10-1 and TRBJ1-6; D may be TRBD1 (5 bases). Germline-derived CDR1 and CDR2 are WNHNN and SYGVQD (reference sequence). Trimming took 4 bases from V and 8 from J, leaving 9 bases between them. This CDR3 contains 13 residues.

The CDR3 DNA reads as TGTGCTAGTGGTTTGGGACTTGGGACTAGTGCCACGCAGTATTTT. Amino acids: CASGLGLGTSATQYF. V is TRBV12-5 and J is TRBJ2-3; 8 bases map to TRBD2. Trimming at V came to 1 base and at J to 9 bases, leaving 9 bases not matched to a gene. Germline CDR1 reads LGHNT; CDR2 reads FRNRAP. CDR3 size: 15 residues.

CDR3 amino acids: CASSIDREGPYNEQFF. The DNA of the CDR3 is TGTGCCAGTAGTATAGATCGGGAGGGCCCCTACAATGAGCAGTTCTTC. The chain is built from TRBV19 and TRBJ2-1, with TRBD2 matching 8 bases. This CDR3 contains 16 residues. The germline V gene has CDR1 LNHDA and CDR2 SQIVND (reference sequence). Trimming took 0 bases from V and 2 from J; bases not matched to a gene: 3.

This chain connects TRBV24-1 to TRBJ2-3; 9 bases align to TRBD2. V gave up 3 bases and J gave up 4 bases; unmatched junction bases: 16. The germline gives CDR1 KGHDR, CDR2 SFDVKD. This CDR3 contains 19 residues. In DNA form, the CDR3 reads TGTGCCACCAGTGATCCCCGGTTCGGTAGCGGGAGAGGCGCAGATACGCAGTATTTT. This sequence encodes CATSDPRFGSGRGADTQYF.

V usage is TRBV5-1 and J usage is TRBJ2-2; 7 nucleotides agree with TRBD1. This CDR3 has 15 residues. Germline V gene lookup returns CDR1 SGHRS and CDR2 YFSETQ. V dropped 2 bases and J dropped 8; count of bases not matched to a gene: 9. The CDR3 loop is CASSFGQAARGELFF. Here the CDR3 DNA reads TGCGCCAGCAGCTTCGGACAGGCTGCTAGAGGGGAGCTGTTTTTT.

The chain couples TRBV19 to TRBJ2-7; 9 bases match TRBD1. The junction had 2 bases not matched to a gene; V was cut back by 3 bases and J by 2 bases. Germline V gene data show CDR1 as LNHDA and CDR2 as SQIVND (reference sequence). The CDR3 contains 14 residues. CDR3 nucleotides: TGTGCCAGTAGTATGGGACAGGGAGCCTACGAGCAGTACTTC. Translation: CASSMGQGAYEQYF.

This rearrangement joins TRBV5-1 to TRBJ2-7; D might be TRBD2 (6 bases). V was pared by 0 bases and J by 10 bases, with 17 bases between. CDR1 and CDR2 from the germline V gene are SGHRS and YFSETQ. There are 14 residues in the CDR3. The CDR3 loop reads CASSLALAPAGQYF. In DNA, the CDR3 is TGCGCCAGCAGCTTGGCCTTAGCGCCCGCGGGACAGTACTTC. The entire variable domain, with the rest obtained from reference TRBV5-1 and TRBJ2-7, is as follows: KAGVTQTPRYLIKTRGQQVTLSCSPISGHRSVSWYQQTPGQGLQFLFEYFSETQRNKGNFPGRFSGRQFSNSRSEMNVSTLELGDSALYLCASSLALAPAGQYFGPGTRLTVT.

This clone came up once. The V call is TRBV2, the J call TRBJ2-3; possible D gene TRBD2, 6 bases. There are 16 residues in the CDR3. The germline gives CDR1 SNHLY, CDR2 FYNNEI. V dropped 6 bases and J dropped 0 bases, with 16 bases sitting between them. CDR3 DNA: TGTGCCAGCAGCCAGATACCGGGGACTAGCACAGATACGCAGTATTTT. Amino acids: CASSQIPGTSTDTQYF.

The CDR3 spells CASSPRQGPRPQHF. The CDR3 nucleotides read TGTGCCAGCTCACCTCGACAGGGGCCTCGGCCCCAGCATTTT. V and J are TRBV18 and TRBJ1-5; TRBD1 matches 8 bases. The CDR3 length is 14 residues. The ends lost 3 bases at V and 9 bases at J; junction bases unmatched: 7. The germline gives CDR1 KGHSH, CDR2 LQKENI.

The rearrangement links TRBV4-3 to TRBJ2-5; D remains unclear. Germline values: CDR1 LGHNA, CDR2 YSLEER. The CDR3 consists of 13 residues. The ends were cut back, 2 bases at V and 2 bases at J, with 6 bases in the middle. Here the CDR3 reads CASSQREQETQYF. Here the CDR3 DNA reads TGCGCCAGCAGCCAAAGAGAACAAGAGACCCAGTACTTC.

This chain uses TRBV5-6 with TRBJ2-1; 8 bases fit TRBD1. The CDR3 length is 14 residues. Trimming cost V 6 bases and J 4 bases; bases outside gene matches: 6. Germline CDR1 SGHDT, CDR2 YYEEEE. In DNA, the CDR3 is TGTGCCAGCACCCGGACAGGGCTATACAATGAGCAGTTCTTC. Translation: CASTRTGLYNEQFF.

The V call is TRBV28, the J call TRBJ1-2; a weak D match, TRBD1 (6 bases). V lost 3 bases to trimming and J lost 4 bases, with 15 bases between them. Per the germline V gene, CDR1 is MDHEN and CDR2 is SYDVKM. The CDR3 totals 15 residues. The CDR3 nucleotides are TGTGCCAGCAGTTTTTGGGGGGGACACCCCTATGGCTACACCTTC. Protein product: CASSFWGGHPYGYTF.